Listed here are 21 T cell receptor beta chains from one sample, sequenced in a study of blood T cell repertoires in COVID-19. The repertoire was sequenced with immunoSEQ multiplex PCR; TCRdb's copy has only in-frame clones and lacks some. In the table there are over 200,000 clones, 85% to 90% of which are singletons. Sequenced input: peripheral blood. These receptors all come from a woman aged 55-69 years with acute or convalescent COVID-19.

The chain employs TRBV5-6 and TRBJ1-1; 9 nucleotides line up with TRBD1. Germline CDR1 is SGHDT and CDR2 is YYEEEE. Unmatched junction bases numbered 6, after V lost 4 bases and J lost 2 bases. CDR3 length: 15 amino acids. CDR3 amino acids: CASSRGTGFNTEAFF. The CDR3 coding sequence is TGTGCCAGCAGCAGAGGGACAGGGTTTAACACTGAAGCTTTCTTT.

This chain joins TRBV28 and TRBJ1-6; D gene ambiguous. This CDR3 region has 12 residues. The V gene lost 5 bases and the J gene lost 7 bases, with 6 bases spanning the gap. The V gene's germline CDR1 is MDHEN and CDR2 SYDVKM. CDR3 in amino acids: CASSRENSPLHF. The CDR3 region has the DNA TGTGCCAGCAGTCGGGAGAATTCACCCCTCCACTTT.

In DNA form, the CDR3 reads TGTGCCAGCAGCCAGGGGGCTACCGTTTCCAGGACCTTC. It encodes CASSQGATVSRTF. The rearrangement joins TRBV6-1 to TRBJ1-2; 8 bases line up with TRBD1. The CDR3 extends over 13 amino acids. Germline V lookup: CDR1 MNHNS, CDR2 SASEGT. V was clipped by 6 bases and J by 14 bases; unmatched bases: 14.

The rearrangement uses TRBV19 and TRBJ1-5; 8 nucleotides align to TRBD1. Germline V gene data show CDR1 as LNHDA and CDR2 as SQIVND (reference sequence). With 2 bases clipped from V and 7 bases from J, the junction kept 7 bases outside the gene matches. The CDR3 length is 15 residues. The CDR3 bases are TGTGCCAGTAGTATAATCGGACAGGGTCGACAGCCCCAGCATTTT. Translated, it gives CASSIIGQGRQPQHF.

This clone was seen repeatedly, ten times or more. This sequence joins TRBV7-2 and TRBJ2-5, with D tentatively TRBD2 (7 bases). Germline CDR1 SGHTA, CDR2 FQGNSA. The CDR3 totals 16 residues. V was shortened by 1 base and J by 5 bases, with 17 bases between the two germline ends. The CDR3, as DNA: TGTGCCAGCAGCTTAGTTTTGGGGGGGGCAGGGGAGACCCAGTACTTC. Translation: CASSLVLGGAGETQYF.

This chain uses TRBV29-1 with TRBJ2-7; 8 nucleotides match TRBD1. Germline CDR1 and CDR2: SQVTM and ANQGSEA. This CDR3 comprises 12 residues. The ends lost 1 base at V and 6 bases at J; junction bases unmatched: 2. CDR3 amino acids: CSVEGDRGEQYF. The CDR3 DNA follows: TGCAGCGTTGAAGGTGACAGGGGCGAGCAGTACTTC.

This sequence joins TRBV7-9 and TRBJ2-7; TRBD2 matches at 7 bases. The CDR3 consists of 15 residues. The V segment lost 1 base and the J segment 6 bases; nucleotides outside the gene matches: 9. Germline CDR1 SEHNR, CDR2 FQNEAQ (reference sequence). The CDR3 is CASSLDTSVSSEQYF. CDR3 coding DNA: TGTGCCAGCAGCTTAGACACTAGCGTATCGTCCGAGCAGTACTTC.

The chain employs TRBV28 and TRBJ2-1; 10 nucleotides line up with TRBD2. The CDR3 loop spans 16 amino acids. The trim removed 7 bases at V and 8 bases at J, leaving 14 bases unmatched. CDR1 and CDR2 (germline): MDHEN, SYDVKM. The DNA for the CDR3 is TGTGCCAGCATCGCTAGCGGGAGCAGAAATTACGATGAGCAGTTCTTC. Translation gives CASIASGSRNYDEQFF.

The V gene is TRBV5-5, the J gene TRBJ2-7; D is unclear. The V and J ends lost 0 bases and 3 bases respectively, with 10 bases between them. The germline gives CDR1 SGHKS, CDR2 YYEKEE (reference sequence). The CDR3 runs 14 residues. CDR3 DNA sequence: TGTGCCAGCAGCTTGGCTACTTCTAGCTACGAGCAGTACTTC. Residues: CASSLATSSYEQYF.

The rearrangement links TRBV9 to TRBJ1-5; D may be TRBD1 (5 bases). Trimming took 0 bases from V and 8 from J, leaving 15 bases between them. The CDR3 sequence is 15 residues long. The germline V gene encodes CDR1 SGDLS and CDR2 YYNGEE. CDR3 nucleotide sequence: TGTGCCAGCAGCGTAGGGGGGACTGTCCTTAAGCCCCAGCATTTT. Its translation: CASSVGGTVLKPQHF.

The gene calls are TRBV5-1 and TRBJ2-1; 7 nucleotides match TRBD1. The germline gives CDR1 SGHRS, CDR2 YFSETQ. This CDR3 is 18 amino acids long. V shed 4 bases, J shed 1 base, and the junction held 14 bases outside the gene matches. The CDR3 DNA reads TGCGCCAGCAGCAGATTGATACCGGGACAGTCGTCCTACAATGAGCAGTTCTTC. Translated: CASSRLIPGQSSYNEQFF.

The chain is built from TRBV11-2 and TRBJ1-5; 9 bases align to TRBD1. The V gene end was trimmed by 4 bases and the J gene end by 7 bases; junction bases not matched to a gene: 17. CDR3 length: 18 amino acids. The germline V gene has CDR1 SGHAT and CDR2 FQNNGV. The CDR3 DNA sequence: TGTGCCAGCAGCTCGCGGGGACAGGGCAAACAAGGAGGGCAGCCCCAGCATTTT. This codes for CASSSRGQGKQGGQPQHF.

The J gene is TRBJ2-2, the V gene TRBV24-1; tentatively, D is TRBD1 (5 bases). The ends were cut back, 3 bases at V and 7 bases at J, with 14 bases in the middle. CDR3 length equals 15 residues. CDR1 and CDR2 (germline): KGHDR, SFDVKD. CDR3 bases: TGTGCCACCAGTGATACCCAGGGCGTCGGCGGGGAGCTGTTTTTT. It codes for CATSDTQGVGGELFF.

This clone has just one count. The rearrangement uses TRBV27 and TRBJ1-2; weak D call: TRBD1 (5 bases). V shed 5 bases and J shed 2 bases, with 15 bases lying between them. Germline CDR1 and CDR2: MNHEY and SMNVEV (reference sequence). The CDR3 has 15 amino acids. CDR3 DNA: TGTGCCAGCAGTGGGACTGGGGCCGCGAACTATGGCTACACCTTC. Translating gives CASSGTGAANYGYTF.

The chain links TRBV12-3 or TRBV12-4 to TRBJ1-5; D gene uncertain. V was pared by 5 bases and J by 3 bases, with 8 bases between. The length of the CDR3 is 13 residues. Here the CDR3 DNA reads TGTGCCAGCAGTAACGGGGTCAATCAGCCCCAGCATTTT. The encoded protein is CASSNGVNQPQHF.

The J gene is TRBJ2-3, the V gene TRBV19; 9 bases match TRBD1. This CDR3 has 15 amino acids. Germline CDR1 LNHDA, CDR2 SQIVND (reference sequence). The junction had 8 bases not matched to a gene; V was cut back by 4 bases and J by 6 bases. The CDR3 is CASSRGQGGSDTQYF. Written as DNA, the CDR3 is TGTGCCAGTAGTAGGGGACAGGGAGGCTCGGATACGCAGTATTTT.

The CDR3 coding sequence is TGTGCCAGCAGCAACCTTGGCGGGGGTTCGAACACCGGGGAGCTGTTTTTT. It specifies CASSNLGGGSNTGELFF. J is TRBJ2-2 and V is TRBV21-1; TRBD2 is the table's D call and was not checked against the DNA. TRBV21-1 counts as a pseudogene. The length of the CDR3 is 17 residues.

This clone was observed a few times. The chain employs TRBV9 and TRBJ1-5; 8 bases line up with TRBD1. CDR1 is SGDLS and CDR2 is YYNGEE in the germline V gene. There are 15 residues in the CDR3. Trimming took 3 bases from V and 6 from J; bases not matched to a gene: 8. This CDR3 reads CASSDPGQEAQPQHF. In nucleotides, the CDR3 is TGTGCCAGCAGCGATCCGGGACAGGAGGCTCAGCCCCAGCATTTT.

The CDR3 DNA is TGTGCCTGGTCTCCGAACACCGGGGAGCTGTTTTTT. Residues: CAWSPNTGELFF. The rearrangement joins TRBV30 to TRBJ2-2; D gene ambiguous. Germline V gives CDR1 GTSNPN, CDR2 SVGIG (reference sequence). Trimming shortened V by 5 bases and J by 0 bases, and 4 bases separated the two germline ends. The CDR3 is 12 amino acids.

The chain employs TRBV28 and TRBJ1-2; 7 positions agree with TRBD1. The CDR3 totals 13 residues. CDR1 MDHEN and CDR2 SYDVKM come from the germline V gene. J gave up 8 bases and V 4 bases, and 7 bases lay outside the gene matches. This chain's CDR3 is CASSSTGTRGYTF. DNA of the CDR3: TGTGCCAGCAGTTCGACAGGGACAAGGGGCTACACCTTC.

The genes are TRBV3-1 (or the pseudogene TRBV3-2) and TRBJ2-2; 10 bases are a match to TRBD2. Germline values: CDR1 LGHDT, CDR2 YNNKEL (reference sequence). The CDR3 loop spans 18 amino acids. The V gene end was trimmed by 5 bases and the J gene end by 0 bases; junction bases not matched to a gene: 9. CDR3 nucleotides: TGTGCCAGCAGCAACTTTAGCGGGAGGTTGACGAACACCGGGGAGCTGTTTTTT. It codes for CASSNFSGRLTNTGELFF.